This TCR beta chain originates from a study of beta chain features in type 1 diabetes. Expressed TCRB transcripts were sequenced, since all the RNA that had been isolated was reverse transcribed. Repertoires were generated with immunoSEQ multiplex PCR, while TCRdb's copy carries only in-frame clones and drops some. The sample holds roughly 310,000 clones, approximately 10% seen once. In germline, CDR1 is SGHTA, CDR2 FQGNSA. This CDR3 contains 14 residues. The trim removed 5 bases at V and 2 bases at J, leaving 4 bases unmatched. The V gene is TRBV7-2, the J gene TRBJ1-1, with TRBD1 identical over 8 bases. This clonotype was sampled from a woman in her twenties or thirties in good health. Input material: naive CD4+ T cells from blood. The CDR3 sequence is CASSPDRDNTEAFF. Written as DNA, the CDR3 is TGTGCCAGCAGCCCGGACAGGGATAACACTGAAGCTTTCTTT.